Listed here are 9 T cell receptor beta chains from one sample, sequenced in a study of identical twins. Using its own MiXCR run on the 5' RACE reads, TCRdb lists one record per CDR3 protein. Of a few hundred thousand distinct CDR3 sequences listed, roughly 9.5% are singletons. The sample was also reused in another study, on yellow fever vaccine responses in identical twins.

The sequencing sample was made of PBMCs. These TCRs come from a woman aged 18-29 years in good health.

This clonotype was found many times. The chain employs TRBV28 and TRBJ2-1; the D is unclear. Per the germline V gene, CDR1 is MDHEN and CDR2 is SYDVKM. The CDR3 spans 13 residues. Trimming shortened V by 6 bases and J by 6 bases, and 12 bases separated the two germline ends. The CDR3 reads CASRHSSRNEQFF. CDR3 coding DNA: TGTGCCAGCAGACATTCGAGTCGCAATGAGCAGTTCTTC.

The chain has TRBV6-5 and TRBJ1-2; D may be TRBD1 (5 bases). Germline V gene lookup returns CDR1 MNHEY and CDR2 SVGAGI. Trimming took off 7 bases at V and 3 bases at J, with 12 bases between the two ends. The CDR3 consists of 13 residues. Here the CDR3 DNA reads TGTGCCAGCAAAGGGGCCTCAGACTATGGCTACACCTTC. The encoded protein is CASKGASDYGYTF.

CDR3 DNA sequence: TGCGCCAGCAGCCAAGGTACTAGCCCCTACGAGCAGTACTTC. Encoded protein: CASSQGTSPYEQYF. The chain employs TRBV4-3 and TRBJ2-7; the D gene is possibly TRBD2 (6 bases). Germline V gene lookup returns CDR1 LGHNA and CDR2 YSLEER. V lost 1 base and J 2 bases, leaving 9 bases between the germline ends. The CDR3 is made up of 14 amino acids.

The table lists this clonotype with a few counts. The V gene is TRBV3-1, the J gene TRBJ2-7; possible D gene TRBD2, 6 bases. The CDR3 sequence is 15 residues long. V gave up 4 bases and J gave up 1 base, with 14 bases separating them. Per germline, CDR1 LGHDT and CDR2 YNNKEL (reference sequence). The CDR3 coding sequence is TGTGCCAGCAGCCCTGGGGCAGCGGGTTCCTACGAGCAGTACTTC. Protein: CASSPGAAGSYEQYF.

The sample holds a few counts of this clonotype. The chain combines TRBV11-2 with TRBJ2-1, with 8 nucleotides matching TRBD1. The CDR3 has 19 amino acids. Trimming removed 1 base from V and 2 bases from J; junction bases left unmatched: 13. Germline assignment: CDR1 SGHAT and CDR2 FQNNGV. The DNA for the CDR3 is TGTGCCAGCAGCTTAGTTACAGGGGGTCTCGGGACTCCCTACAATGAGCAGTTCTTC. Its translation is CASSLVTGGLGTPYNEQFF.

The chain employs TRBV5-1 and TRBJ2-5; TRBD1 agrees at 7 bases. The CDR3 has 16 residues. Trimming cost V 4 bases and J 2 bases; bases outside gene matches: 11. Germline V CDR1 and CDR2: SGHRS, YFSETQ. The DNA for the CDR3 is TGCGCCAGCAGCGACGGAGACAGGGTATGGCAAGAGACCCAGTACTTC. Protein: CASSDGDRVWQETQYF.

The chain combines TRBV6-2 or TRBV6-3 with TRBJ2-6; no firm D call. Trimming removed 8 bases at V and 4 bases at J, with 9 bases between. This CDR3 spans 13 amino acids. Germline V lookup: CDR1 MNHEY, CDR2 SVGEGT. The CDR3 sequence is CASLRAGANVLTF. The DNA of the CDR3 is TGTGCCAGCCTGCGTGCCGGGGCCAACGTCCTGACTTTC.

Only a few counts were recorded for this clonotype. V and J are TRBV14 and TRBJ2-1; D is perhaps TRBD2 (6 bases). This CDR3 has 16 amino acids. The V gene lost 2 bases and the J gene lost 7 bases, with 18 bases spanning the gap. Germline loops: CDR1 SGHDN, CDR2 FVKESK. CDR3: CASSQSGGTRSNEQFF. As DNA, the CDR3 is TGTGCCAGCAGCCAAAGCGGTGGGACTCGATCGAATGAGCAGTTCTTC.

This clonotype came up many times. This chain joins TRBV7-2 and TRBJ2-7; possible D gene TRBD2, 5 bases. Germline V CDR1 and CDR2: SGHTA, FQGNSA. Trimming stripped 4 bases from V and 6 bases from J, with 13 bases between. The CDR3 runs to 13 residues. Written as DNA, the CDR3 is TGTGCCAGCAGCTCCGGGAACACGGCCGAGCAGTACTTC. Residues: CASSSGNTAEQYF.